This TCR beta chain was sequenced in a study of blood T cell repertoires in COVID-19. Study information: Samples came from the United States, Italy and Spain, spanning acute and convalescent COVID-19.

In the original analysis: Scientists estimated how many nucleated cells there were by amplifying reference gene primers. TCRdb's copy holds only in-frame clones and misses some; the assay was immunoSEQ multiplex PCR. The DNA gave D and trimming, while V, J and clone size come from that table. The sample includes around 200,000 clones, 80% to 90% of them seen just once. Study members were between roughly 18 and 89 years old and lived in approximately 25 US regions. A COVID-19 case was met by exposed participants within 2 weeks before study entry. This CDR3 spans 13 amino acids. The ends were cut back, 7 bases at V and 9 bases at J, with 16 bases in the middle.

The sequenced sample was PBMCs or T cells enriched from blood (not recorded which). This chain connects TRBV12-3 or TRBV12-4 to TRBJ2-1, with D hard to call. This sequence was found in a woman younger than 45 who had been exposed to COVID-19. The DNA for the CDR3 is TGTGCCAGCACGGGTACCGCGTTGGGTGAGCAGTTCTTC. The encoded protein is CASTGTALGEQFF.